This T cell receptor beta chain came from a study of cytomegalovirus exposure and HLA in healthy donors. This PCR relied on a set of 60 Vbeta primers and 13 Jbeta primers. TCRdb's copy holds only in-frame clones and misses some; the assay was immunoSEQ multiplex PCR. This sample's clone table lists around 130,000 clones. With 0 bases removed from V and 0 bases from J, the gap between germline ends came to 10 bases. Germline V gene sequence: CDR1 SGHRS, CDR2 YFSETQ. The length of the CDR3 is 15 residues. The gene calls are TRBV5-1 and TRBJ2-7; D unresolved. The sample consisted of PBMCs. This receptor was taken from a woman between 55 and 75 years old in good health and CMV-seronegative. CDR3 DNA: TGCGCCAGCAGCTTGGCGACACAGAGCTCCTACGAGCAGTACTTC. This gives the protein CASSLATQSSYEQYF.